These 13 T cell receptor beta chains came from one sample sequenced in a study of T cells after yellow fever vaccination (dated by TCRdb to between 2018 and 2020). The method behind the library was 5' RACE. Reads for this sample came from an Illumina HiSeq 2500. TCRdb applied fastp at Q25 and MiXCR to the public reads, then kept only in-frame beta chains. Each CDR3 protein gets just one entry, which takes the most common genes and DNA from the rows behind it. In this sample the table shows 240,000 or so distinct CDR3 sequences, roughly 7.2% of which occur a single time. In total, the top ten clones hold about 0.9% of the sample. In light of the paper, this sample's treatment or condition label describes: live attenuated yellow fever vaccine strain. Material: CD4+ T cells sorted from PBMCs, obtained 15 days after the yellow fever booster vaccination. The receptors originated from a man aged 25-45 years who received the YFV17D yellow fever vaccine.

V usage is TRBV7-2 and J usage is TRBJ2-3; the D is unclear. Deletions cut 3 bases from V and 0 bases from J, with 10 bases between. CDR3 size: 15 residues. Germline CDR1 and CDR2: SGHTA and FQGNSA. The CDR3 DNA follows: TGTGCCAGCAGCTTCTACTACACTAGCACAGATACGCAGTATTTT. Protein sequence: CASSFYYTSTDTQYF.

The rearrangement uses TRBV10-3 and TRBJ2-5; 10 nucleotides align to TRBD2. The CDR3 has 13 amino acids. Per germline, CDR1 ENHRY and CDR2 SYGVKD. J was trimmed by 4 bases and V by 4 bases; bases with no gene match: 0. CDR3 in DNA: TGTGCCATCAGTGGGACTAGCGGAGAGACCCAGTACTTC. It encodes CAISGTSGETQYF.

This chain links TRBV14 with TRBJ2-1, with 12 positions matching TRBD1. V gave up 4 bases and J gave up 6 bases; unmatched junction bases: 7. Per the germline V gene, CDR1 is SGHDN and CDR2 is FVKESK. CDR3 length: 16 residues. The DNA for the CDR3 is TGTGCCAGCAGCCTCCCTGGGACAGGGGGCTTCAATGAGCAGTTCTTC. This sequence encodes CASSLPGTGGFNEQFF.

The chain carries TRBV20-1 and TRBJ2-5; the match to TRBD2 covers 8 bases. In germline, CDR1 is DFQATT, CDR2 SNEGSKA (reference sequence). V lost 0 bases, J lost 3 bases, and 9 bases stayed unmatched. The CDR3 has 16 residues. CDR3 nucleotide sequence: TGCAGTGCTAGAGAGGGTCTAGCGGGCCTCAAAGAGACCCAGTACTTC. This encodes CSAREGLAGLKETQYF.

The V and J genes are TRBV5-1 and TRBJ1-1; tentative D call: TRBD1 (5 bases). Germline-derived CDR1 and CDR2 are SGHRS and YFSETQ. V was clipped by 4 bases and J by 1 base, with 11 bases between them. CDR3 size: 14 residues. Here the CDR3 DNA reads TGCGCCAGCAGCGGCTCTGACAGGAACACTGAAGCTTTCTTT. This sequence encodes CASSGSDRNTEAFF.

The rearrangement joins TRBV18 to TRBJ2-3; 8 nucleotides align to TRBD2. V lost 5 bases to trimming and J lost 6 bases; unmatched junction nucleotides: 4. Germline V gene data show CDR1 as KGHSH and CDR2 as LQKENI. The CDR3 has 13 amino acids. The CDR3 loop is CASSSGLEDTQYF. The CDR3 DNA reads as TGTGCCAGCTCATCGGGACTAGAGGATACGCAGTATTTT.

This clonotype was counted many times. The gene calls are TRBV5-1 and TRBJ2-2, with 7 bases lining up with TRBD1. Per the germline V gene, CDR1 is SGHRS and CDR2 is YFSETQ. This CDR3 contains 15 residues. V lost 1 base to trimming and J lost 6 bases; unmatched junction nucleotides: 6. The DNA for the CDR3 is TGCGCCAGCAGCTTGCGCGGACAGGTCCCCGGGGAGCTGTTTTTT. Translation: CASSLRGQVPGELFF.

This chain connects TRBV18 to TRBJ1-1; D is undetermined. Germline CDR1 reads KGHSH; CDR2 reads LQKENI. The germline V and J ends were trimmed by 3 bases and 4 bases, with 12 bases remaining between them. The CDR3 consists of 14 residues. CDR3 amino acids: CASSPAPGSTEAFF. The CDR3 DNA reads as TGTGCCAGCTCACCCGCGCCCGGGTCCACTGAAGCTTTCTTT.

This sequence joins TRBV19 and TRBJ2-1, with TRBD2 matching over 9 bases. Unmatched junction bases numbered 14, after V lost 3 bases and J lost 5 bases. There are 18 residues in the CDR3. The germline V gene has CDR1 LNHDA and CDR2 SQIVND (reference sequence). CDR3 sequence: CASSIDLPGASGNNEQFF. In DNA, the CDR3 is TGTGCCAGTAGTATTGATTTGCCCGGGGCTAGCGGGAACAATGAGCAGTTCTTC.

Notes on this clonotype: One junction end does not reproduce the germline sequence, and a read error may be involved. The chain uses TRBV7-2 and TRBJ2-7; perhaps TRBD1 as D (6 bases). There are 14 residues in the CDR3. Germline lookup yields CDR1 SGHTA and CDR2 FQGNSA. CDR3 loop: CSSSPARGGYEQYF. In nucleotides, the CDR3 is TGTTCCAGCAGCCCCGCCAGGGGCGGGTACGAGCAGTACTTC.

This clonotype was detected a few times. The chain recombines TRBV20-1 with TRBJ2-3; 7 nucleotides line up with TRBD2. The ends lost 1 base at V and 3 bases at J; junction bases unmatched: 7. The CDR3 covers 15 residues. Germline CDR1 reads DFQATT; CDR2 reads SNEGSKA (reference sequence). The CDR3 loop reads CSARGRAGFTDTQYF. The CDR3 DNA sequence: TGCAGTGCTAGAGGAAGAGCGGGATTTACAGATACGCAGTATTTT.

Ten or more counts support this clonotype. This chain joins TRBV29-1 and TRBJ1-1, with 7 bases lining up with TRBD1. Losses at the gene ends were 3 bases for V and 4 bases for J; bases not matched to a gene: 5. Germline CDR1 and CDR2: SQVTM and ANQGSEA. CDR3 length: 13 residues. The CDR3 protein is CSVDWGDSTEAFF. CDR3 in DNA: TGCAGCGTTGATTGGGGGGACAGCACTGAAGCTTTCTTT.

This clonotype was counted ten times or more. The CDR3 protein is CASSLMASGSTDTQYF. For the CDR3, the DNA is TGTGCCAGCAGCTTAATGGCTAGCGGAAGCACAGATACGCAGTATTTT. V and J are TRBV7-2 and TRBJ2-3; 7 bases fit TRBD2. Germline CDR1 and CDR2: SGHTA and FQGNSA. The CDR3 contains 16 residues. Losses at the gene ends were 2 bases for V and 0 bases for J; bases not matched to a gene: 5.